These T cell receptor beta chains were read from a single sample in a study of T cell responses to AZD1222 COVID-19 vaccine. Generated by immunoSEQ multiplex PCR, the TCRdb table keeps only in-frame clones and is missing some. The table includes 50,000 to 65,000 clones, 85% to 95% detected once. The starting material was peripheral blood, obtained 28 days after the second dose of the MenACWY control vaccine. These receptors all stem from an adult who received the MenACWY meningococcal vaccine as a control. Each CDR3 is given with its conserved first and last residue. The D gene is left open where the match is weak.

CSVDEQGVGGELFF	TRBV29-1	TRBJ2-2	.
CASSLTASGAGELFF	TRBV7-3	TRBJ2-2	.
CASSLVGSTDTQYF	TRBV27	TRBJ2-3	.
CASSVGSNSPLHF	TRBV6-4	TRBJ1-6	.
CASSRAGAYNEQFF	TRBV5-4	TRBJ2-1	TRBD2
CASSFPAGRYEQYF	TRBV2	TRBJ2-7	.
CASSGRGHEAEAFF	TRBV2	TRBJ1-1	TRBD1
CATSALERKIKQPQHF	TRBV24-1	TRBJ1-5	.
CASSPSGGYGYTF	TRBV7-9	TRBJ1-2	TRBD1
CASSLHGGPNYGYTF	TRBV23-1	TRBJ1-2	.
CASSPVVGSEQYF	TRBV5-1	TRBJ2-7	.
CAWSVGTGGEPQHF	TRBV30	TRBJ1-5	TRBD1
CASRGPGELFF	TRBV27	TRBJ2-2	.
CASSQEGRGSPLHF	TRBV3-1/TRBV3-2	TRBJ1-6	.
CASTREETQYF	TRBV2	TRBJ2-5	.
CASSPGTGATYGYTF	TRBV19	TRBJ1-2	TRBD1
CASSLGDSQPQHF	TRBV7-9	TRBJ1-5	.